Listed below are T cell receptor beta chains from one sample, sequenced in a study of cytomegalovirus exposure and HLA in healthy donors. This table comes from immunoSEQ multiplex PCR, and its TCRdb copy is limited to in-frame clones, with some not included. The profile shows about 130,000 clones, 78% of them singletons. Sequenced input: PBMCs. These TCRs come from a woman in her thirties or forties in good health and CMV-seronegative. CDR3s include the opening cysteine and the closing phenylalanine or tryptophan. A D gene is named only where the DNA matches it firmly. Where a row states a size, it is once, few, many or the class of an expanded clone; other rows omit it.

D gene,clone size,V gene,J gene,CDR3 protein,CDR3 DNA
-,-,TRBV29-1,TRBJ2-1,CSSRDTEQFF,TGCAGCTCGAGGGATACGGAGCAGTTCTTC
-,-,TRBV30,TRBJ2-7,CAHGGTSYEQYF,TGTGCCCATGGGGGGACGAGCTACGAGCAGTACTTC
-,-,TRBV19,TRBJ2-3,CASSIRLDTDTQYF,TGTGCCAGTAGTATAAGACTAGACACAGATACGCAGTATTTT
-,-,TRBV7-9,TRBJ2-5,CASSLGGASETQYF,TGTGCCAGCAGCTTAGGCGGGGCTTCGGAGACCCAGTACTTC
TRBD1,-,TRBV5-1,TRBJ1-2,CASSLQDRNYGYTF,TGCGCCAGCAGCTTACAGGACAGGAACTATGGCTACACCTTC
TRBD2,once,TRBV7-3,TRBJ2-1,CASSPGAGLAGNEQFF,TGTGCCAGCAGCCCCGGAGCGGGACTAGCGGGAAATGAGCAGTTCTTC
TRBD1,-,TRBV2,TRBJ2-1,CASYLRGQLSNSFF,TGTGCCAGCTACTTGAGGGGGCAGCTGAGTAATTCGTTCTTC
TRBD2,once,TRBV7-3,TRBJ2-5,CASSLFPTSGVETQYF,TGTGCCAGCAGCTTATTCCCGACTAGCGGAGTTGAGACCCAGTACTTC
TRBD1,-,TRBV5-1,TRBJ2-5,CASTPGGTGGQETQYF,TGCGCCAGCACCCCAGGAGGGACAGGGGGCCAAGAGACCCAGTACTTC
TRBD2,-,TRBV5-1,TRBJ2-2,CASSNVAGGPSGELFF,TGCGCCAGCAGCAACGTAGCGGGAGGGCCGTCCGGGGAGCTGTTTTTT
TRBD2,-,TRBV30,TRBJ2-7,CAWGKRTSGAYEQYF,TGTGCCTGGGGAAAACGGACTAGCGGGGCCTACGAGCAGTACTTC
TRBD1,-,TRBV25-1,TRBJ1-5,CASSDTGTGKGGNQPQHF,TGTGCCAGCAGTGACACCGGGACAGGGAAGGGGGGCAATCAGCCCCAGCATTTT
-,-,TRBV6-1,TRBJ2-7,CASRARLSEQYF,TGTGCCAGCAGAGCGCGGTTAAGCGAGCAGTACTTC
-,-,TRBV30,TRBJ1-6,CAWSVQSDSPLHF,TGTGCCTGGAGTGTACAAAGCGATTCACCCCTCCACTTT
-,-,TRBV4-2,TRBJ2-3,CASSLSPTRSTDTQYF,TGTGCCAGCAGCCTCTCCCCGACTAGAAGCACAGATACGCAGTATTTT
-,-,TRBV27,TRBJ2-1,CASSLGSGEGLSYNEQFF,TGTGCCAGCAGTTTAGGGTCTGGAGAGGGATTGTCCTACAATGAGCAGTTCTTC
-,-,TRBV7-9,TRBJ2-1,CSSSPEGTPPYNEQFF,TGTTCCAGCAGCCCCGAAGGGACTCCCCCCTACAATGAGCAGTTCTTC
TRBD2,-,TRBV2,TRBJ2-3,CATASGRSSTDTQYF,TGTGCCACCGCTAGCGGGAGGTCTAGCACAGATACGCAGTATTTT
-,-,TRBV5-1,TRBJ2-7,CASSPTPTRGTYEQYF,TGCGCCAGCAGCCCGACCCCCACTAGGGGGACCTACGAGCAGTACTTC